This T cell receptor beta chain appears in the sequencing data of a study of T-cell memory formation after mild COVID-19. Study-level results: SARS-CoV-2 specificity was not confirmed for second-wave clones peaking on day 37. In pre-infection memory, a portion of responding clones appeared, which suggested that cross-reactive memory joined.

MiXCR, run by TCRdb on the 5' RACE reads, gives a single entry per CDR3 protein. The sample yields 250,000 or so distinct CDR3 sequences, 8.5% to 9.5% seen once. Germline V gene sequence: CDR1 MNHEY, CDR2 SVGEGT. The CDR3 totals 13 residues. Between the trimmed V and J ends, which lost 7 bases and 4 bases, there was a span of 13 bases. This clonotype was detected only a few times. The antigen is not known. The chain recombines TRBV6-2 or TRBV6-3 with TRBJ1-1; unclear D gene. The receptor comes from a man aged 18 to 29 who had mild COVID-19 (a few samples of this study predate the infection). Cell type and time point are not known. Sample: PBMCs or a T cell subset sorted from them (not recorded which). The CDR3 loop reads CASKWESGTEAFF. Here the CDR3 DNA reads TGTGCCAGCAAATGGGAATCCGGCACTGAAGCTTTCTTT.